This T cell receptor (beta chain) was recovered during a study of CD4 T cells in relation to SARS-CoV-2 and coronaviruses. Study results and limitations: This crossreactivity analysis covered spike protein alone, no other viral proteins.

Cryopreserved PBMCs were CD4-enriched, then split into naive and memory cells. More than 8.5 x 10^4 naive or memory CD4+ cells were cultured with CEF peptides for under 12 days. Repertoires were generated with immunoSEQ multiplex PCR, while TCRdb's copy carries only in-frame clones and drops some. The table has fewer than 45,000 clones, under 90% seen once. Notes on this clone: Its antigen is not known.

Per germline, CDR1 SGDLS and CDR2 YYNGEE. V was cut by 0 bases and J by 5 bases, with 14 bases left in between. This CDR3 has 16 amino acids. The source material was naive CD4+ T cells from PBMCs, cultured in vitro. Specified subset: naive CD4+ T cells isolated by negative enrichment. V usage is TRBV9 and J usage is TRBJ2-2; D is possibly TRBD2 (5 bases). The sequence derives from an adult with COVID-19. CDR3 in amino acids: CASSVALTGVTGELFF. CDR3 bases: TGTGCCAGCAGCGTAGCTCTAACCGGGGTTACCGGGGAGCTGTTTTTT.